Listed here is a single TCR beta chain. Categorization into cohorts depended on clinical history that participants reported. This CDR3 has 14 residues. Germline-derived CDR1 and CDR2 are KGHSH and LQKENI. Trimming removed 0 bases at V and 9 bases at J, with 9 bases between. This specimen comes from a study of blood T cell repertoires in COVID-19. The table came from immunoSEQ multiplex PCR; TCRdb's copy has only in-frame clones and leaves some out. This table holds about 150,000 clones, roughly 78% found once. The chain is built from TRBV18 and TRBJ1-6, with unresolved D. Input material: PBMCs or T cells enriched from blood (not recorded which). The clonotype originates from a woman aged 50 to 60 who had recovered from COVID-19. CDR3 DNA sequence: TGTGCCAGCTCACCACCGGTCAGCGGTTCACCCCTCCACTTT. Translation: CASSPPVSGSPLHF.